This T cell receptor beta chain was retrieved from a study of yellow fever vaccine responses in identical twins. Study-wide results and caveats: Twins showed a vaccine T cell response that reportedly seemed partly convergent, partly personalized.

About this clonotype: What it binds is not known.

Trimming removed 0 bases at V and 8 bases at J, with 16 bases between. The CDR3 has 15 amino acids. Germline V lookup: CDR1 MNHEY, CDR2 SVGAGI. TCRdb reprocessed the RT-PCR reads via MiXCR and lists one record per CDR3 protein. In the table there are 250 to 350 distinct CDR3 sequences, about 77% of which are singletons. The chain combines TRBV6-5 with TRBJ1-2; D may be TRBD1 (5 bases). The TCR originated in a woman in her late teens or twenties who received the yellow fever vaccine. The source was T cells from blood (PBMCs), unsorted or a sorted subset (not recorded which), collected before or after yellow fever vaccination (not recorded which). The CDR3 protein is CASSYSSQGPSGYTF. The CDR3 region has the DNA TGTGCCAGCAGTTACTCGAGCCAGGGTCCGTCGGGCTACACCTTC.